This TCR beta chain originates from a study of identifying expanded T cells in peripheral blood. V was shortened by 1 base and J by 1 base, with 13 bases between the two germline ends. Germline V gives CDR1 MDHEN, CDR2 SYDVKM. The CDR3 is 17 residues long. Libraries were prepared by immunoSEQ multiplex PCR; TCRdb keeps only in-frame clonotypes and omits some of them. Of about 76,000 clones detected, roughly 86% appear once; the ten largest clones hold 18%. The sequence came from a person aged 18-69 years in good health. The source material was blood. The rearrangement uses TRBV28 and TRBJ2-2; D uncertain. The CDR3 bases are TGTGCCAGCAGTTTATCCGGGTCCAGTAGGAACACCGGGGAGCTGTTTTTT. As protein: CASSLSGSSRNTGELFF. Together with reference TRBV28 and TRBJ2-2, the CDR3 gives the full variable domain: DVKVTQSSRYLVKRTGEKVFLECVQDMDHENMFWYRQDPGLGLRLIYFSYDVKMKEKGDIPEGYSVSREKKERFSLILESASTNQTSMYLCASSLSGSSRNTGELFFGEGSRLTVL.